Shown below are 21 T cell receptor beta chains from a single sample sequenced in a study of beta chain features in type 1 diabetes. The isolated RNA, all of it, was reverse transcribed, so expressed TCRB transcripts were what got sequenced. Sequenced by immunoSEQ multiplex PCR; TCRdb stores in-frame clones only, minus some. Of more than 350,000 clones in the sample, about an eighth were seen once. What was sequenced was naive CD4+ T cells from blood. The receptors originated from a woman aged 18-29 years in good health.

This clone showed up just a few times. The rearrangement links TRBV7-2 to TRBJ2-1; unclear D gene. The CDR3 is 11 amino acids. The V gene's germline CDR1 is SGHTA and CDR2 FQGNSA. The germline V and J ends were trimmed by 8 bases and 4 bases, with 6 bases remaining between them. CDR3 sequence: CASDSYNEQFF. The CDR3 DNA follows: TGTGCCAGCGACTCATACAATGAGCAGTTCTTC.

This clone was observed a handful of times. The CDR3 loop reads CASSLGGGSNYNEQFF. The DNA of the CDR3 is TGTGCCAGCAGCTTGGGTGGCGGGAGTAATTACAATGAGCAGTTCTTC. The chain links TRBV5-4 to TRBJ2-1, with 7 bases that match TRBD2. From germline, CDR1 is SGHNT and CDR2 YYREEE (reference sequence). Trimming at V came to 0 bases and at J to 4 bases, leaving 7 bases not matched to a gene. The CDR3 has 16 amino acids.

V gene TRBV9 combines with J gene TRBJ2-7; 11 bases are shared with TRBD2. The CDR3 covers 19 residues. The V gene end was trimmed by 4 bases and the J gene end by 8 bases; junction bases not matched to a gene: 23. In germline, CDR1 is SGDLS, CDR2 YYNGEE. Here the CDR3 reads CASSPDAGLAGPKVGKQYF. The CDR3 DNA reads TGTGCCAGCAGCCCGGATGCAGGACTAGCGGGCCCCAAGGTTGGCAAGCAGTACTTC.

This clone was seen repeatedly, ten times or more. This sequence joins TRBV30 and TRBJ2-1, with a possible D match to TRBD2 (5 bases). The CDR3 length is 13 residues. Trimming took off 2 bases at V and 4 bases at J, with 9 bases between the two ends. Germline V gives CDR1 GTSNPN, CDR2 SVGIG (reference sequence). The CDR3 sequence is CAWSPGLYNEQFF. The CDR3 bases are TGTGCCTGGAGTCCCGGACTTTACAATGAGCAGTTCTTC.

The chain is built from TRBV25-1 and TRBJ2-6; D is perhaps TRBD2 (5 bases). Trimming pared 6 bases from V and 0 bases from J, leaving 18 bases between. The CDR3 runs to 18 residues. Germline V gives CDR1 MGHDK, CDR2 SYGVNS. CDR3 residues: CASSGVFGESSGANVLTF. CDR3 DNA sequence: TGTGCCAGCAGCGGGGTATTCGGGGAAAGCTCTGGGGCCAACGTCCTGACTTTC. The full variable domain, completed using reference TRBV25-1 and TRBJ2-6, is EADIYQTPRYLVIGTGKKITLECSQTMGHDKMYWYQQDPGMELHLIHYSYGVNSTEKGDLSSESTVSRIRTEHFPLTLESARPSHTSQYLCASSGVFGESSGANVLTFGAGSRLTVL.

This clone was seen a handful of times. The junction departs from germline at one end; a sequencing error may be responsible. The chain employs TRBV9 and TRBJ1-2; unclear D gene. This CDR3 is built from 11 residues. The germline CDR1 and CDR2 sequences are SGDLS and YYNGEE. As DNA, the CDR3 is TGTGCCAGCACTTCTTATTATGTCTACACCTTC. Protein: CASTSYYVYTF.

This clone was detected many times. This chain connects TRBV7-9 to TRBJ2-4, with D possibly TRBD1 on 6 matching bases. Germline V gene sequence: CDR1 SEHNR, CDR2 FQNEAQ (reference sequence). The CDR3 runs to 13 residues. Trimming removed 4 bases from V and 13 bases from J, with 17 bases in between. The CDR3 DNA is TGTGCCAGCAGCTACCTCGGAGCTACAGGGCAGTACTTC. Translated: CASSYLGATGQYF.

This clone appeared a few times. V usage is TRBV4-3 and J usage is TRBJ2-6, with D possibly being TRBD1 (6 bases). V was cut by 4 bases and J by 0 bases, with 13 bases left in between. Germline V lookup: CDR1 LGHNA, CDR2 YSLEER. The CDR3 is 17 residues long. Here the CDR3 reads CASSRGTPSSGANVLTF. The CDR3 DNA is TGCGCCAGCAGCCGGGGGACACCTAGCTCTGGGGCCAACGTCCTGACTTTC.

Here the CDR3 reads CASSSDEFHGYTF. Written as DNA, the CDR3 is TGCGCCAGCAGCTCGGACGAATTCCATGGCTACACCTTC. V is TRBV5-1 and J is TRBJ1-2, with unresolved D. The germline V gene has CDR1 SGHRS and CDR2 YFSETQ. The CDR3 length is 13 residues. The V and J ends lost 3 bases and 6 bases respectively, with 12 bases between them.

CDR3 protein: CAWTTGTNTEAFF. Written as DNA, the CDR3 is TGTGCCTGGACTACAGGGACGAACACTGAAGCTTTCTTT. This sequence joins TRBV30 and TRBJ1-1, with a weak D call TRBD1 (6 bases). Germline V gene lookup returns CDR1 GTSNPN and CDR2 SVGIG (reference sequence). CDR3 length equals 13 residues. V was clipped by 4 bases and J by 1 base, with 10 bases between them.

This clone was seen a handful of times. CDR3 bases: TGTGCCAGCCTCTCCCTCCAGCGGGGGGCGGACATTCAGTACTTC. This translates into CASLSLQRGADIQYF. The chain combines TRBV2 with TRBJ2-4; TRBD2 agrees at 9 bases. Per the germline V gene, CDR1 is SNHLY and CDR2 is FYNNEI. After removal of 8 bases from V and 8 bases from J, the junction contained 13 bases not matched to a gene. This CDR3 region has 15 residues. Drawing the rest from reference TRBV2 and TRBJ2-4, the complete variable domain is EPEVTQTPSHQVTQMGQEVILRCVPISNHLYFYWYRQILGQKVEFLVSFYNNEISEKSEIFDDQFSVERPDGSNFTLKIRSTKLEDSAMYFCASLSLQRGADIQYFGAGTRLSVL.

This chain uses TRBV29-1 with TRBJ2-3, with 8 bases lining up with TRBD1. The germline V gene has CDR1 SQVTM and CDR2 ANQGSEA. The CDR3 contains 13 residues. The J segment lost 4 bases and the V segment lost 8 bases, leaving 8 bases of the junction unmatched. CDR3 sequence: CSLTGQAPDTQYF. The CDR3 bases are TGCAGCCTTACGGGACAGGCGCCAGATACGCAGTATTTT.

This clone came up many times. The rearrangement links TRBV30 to TRBJ2-3; TRBD2 matches at 13 bases. This CDR3 spans 18 amino acids. J lost 2 bases, V lost 0 bases, and 8 bases had no gene match. In germline, CDR1 is GTSNPN, CDR2 SVGIG (reference sequence). CDR3 nucleotide sequence: TGTGCCTGGAGTGTCGCAAGGACTAGCGGGGGACTCACAGATACGCAGTATTTT. It encodes CAWSVARTSGGLTDTQYF.

This clone has ten or more counts. V is TRBV21-1 and J is TRBJ1-6; the D call in the table, TRBD1, was not verified against the DNA. TRBV21-1 is an annotated pseudogene. This CDR3 has 14 residues. The CDR3 sequence is CASSSRDKGSPLHF. The CDR3 region has the DNA TGTGCCAGCAGCAGTAGAGATAAGGGGTCACCCCTCCACTTT.

The V gene is TRBV14, the J gene TRBJ2-2; 14 bases agree with TRBD2. Germline V gene lookup returns CDR1 SGHDN and CDR2 FVKESK. V lost 3 bases to trimming and J lost 6 bases; unmatched junction nucleotides: 0. The length of the CDR3 is 15 residues. CDR3 nucleotide sequence: TGTGCCAGCAGCCAGGGACTAGCGGGAGCCGGGGAGCTGTTTTTT. This codes for CASSQGLAGAGELFF.

This chain joins TRBV4-1 and TRBJ1-2, with unresolved D. CDR3 length: 15 amino acids. V was trimmed by 3 bases and J by 2 bases, leaving 13 bases between them. Germline values: CDR1 MGHRA, CDR2 YSYEKL. CDR3 protein: CASSHFWDLNYGYTF. The DNA of the CDR3 is TGCGCCAGCAGCCATTTTTGGGATCTAAACTATGGCTACACCTTC.

There are a few counts of this clone. The chain recombines TRBV18 with TRBJ1-1; D is unresolved. The CDR3 consists of 14 residues. The ends were cut back, 3 bases at V and 4 bases at J, with 12 bases in the middle. Germline values: CDR1 KGHSH, CDR2 LQKENI. The CDR3 nucleotides read TGTGCCAGCTCACCCGGGTCAAGGGCCACTGAAGCTTTCTTT. This encodes CASSPGSRATEAFF.

This clone was seen more than once but under ten times. The V gene is TRBV2, the J gene TRBJ2-3, with D perhaps assigned TRBD1 or TRBD2 (5 bases each). Between the trimmed V and J ends, which lost 1 base and 2 bases, there was a span of 10 bases. Germline V gene lookup returns CDR1 SNHLY and CDR2 FYNNEI. CDR3 length: 15 amino acids. The CDR3 spells CASSEDGGTTDTQYF. CDR3 sequence (DNA): TGTGCCAGCAGTGAAGATGGGGGAACCACAGATACGCAGTATTTT.

Only a few counts were recorded for this clone. The V call is TRBV28, the J call TRBJ2-6; a weak D match, TRBD1 (5 bases). The germline V gene has CDR1 MDHEN and CDR2 SYDVKM. The V and J ends lost 4 bases and 9 bases respectively, with 13 bases between them. This CDR3 has 14 residues. Written as DNA, the CDR3 is TGTGCCAGCAGTTACCTCCAGGGCGGCAACGTCCTGACTTTC. It is translated as CASSYLQGGNVLTF.

The sample holds a few counts of this clone. Other nucleotide sequences in the sample specify the same CDR3. CDR3 sequence (DNA): TGCAGCGTTCGTACAGGGAGCAATCAGCCCCAGCATTTT. Protein product: CSVRTGSNQPQHF. The chain uses TRBV29-1 and TRBJ1-5, with a weak D call TRBD1 (6 bases). CDR1 is SQVTM and CDR2 is ANQGSEA in the germline V gene. Trimming removed 5 bases at V and 1 base at J, with 9 bases between. This CDR3 comprises 13 residues.

The chain has TRBV18 and TRBJ1-3; D uncertain. The ends were cut back, 4 bases at V and 2 bases at J, with 12 bases in the middle. Germline loops: CDR1 KGHSH, CDR2 LQKENI. The CDR3 is 15 amino acids. CDR3 sequence reads: CASSQAGSTGNTIYF. The CDR3 DNA sequence: TGTGCCAGCTCACAAGCAGGATCCACTGGAAACACCATATATTTT.